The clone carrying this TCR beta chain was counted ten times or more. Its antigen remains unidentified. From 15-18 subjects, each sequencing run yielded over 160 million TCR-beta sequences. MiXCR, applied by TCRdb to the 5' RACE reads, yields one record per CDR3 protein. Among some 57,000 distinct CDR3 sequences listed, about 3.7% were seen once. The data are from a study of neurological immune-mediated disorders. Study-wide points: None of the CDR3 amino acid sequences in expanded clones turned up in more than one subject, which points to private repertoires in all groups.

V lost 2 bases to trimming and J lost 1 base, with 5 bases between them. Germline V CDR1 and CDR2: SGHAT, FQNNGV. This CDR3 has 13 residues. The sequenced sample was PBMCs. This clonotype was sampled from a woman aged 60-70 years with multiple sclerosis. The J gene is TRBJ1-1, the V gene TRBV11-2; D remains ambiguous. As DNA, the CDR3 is TGTGCCAGCAGCTTATTTCCGAACACTGAAGCTTTCTTT. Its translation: CASSLFPNTEAFF.